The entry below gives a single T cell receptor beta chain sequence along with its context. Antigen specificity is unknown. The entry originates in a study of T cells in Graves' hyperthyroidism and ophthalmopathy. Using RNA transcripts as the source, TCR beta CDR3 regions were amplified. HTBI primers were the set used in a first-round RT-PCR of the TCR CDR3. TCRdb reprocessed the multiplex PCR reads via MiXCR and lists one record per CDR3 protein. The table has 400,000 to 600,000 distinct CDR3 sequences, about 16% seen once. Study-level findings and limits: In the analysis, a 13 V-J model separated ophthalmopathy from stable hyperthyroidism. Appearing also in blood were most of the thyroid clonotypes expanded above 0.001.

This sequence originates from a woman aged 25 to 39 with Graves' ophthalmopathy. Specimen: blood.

The CDR3 region has the DNA TGTGCCAGCAGCCCGACTAGCGGGAGGGCCGGCGACGAGCAGTACTTC. Its translation: CASSPTSGRAGDEQYF. The chain carries TRBV3-1 and TRBJ2-7, with 14 positions matching TRBD2. J gave up 5 bases and V 4 bases, and 7 bases lay outside the gene matches. The CDR3 has 16 amino acids. Germline V CDR1 and CDR2: LGHDT, YNNKEL (reference sequence).